The clone carrying this T cell receptor (beta chain) was recorded once. Its antigen is unknown. These data are taken from a study of T cell repertoires in cytomegalovirus infection. Overall study: Shared public TCR beta signatures pointed to both CMV infection and a matching HLA type. Study-wide results and limits: Within the response measured ex vivo, HLA-C-restricted CMV-specific TCR beta clonotypes were dominant. Individuals carrying CMV plus the relevant HLA were identified by cumulative frequency of public TCR beta families.

The germline V gene encodes CDR1 SNHLY and CDR2 FYNNEI. The CDR3 is 16 amino acids. The V and J ends lost 4 bases and 3 bases, in that order; junction bases with no gene match: 9. TCRdb used MiXCR to reprocess the reads, holding one entry per CDR3 protein. The sample contains more than 650,000 distinct CDR3 sequences, approximately 40% of which appear only once. The J gene is TRBJ1-3, the V gene TRBV2; 7 bases are a match to TRBD1. Sequencing input: PBMCs. This receptor was obtained from a human donor in good health (CMV status not recorded). Some clones in this sample may be carry-over from other donors' samples. CDR3 sequence (DNA): TGTGCCAGCAGTGCTAGCTGGACAGGCGTTGGAAACACCATATATTTT. Amino acid sequence: CASSASWTGVGNTIYF.